Listed below are T cell receptor beta chains from one sample, sequenced in a study of control samples from healthy donors and cancer patients. Measured with immunoSEQ multiplex PCR; TCRdb has only the in-frame clones, and not every one. The sample lists some 48,000 clones, about 93% occurring once. The specimen was PBMCs. The source is a woman aged 45-60 years with head and neck cancer. Each CDR3 is given with its conserved first and last residue. Each record gives: CDR3 DNA, CDR3 protein, D gene, clone size, J gene, V gene. The D gene is left open where the match is weak. Some rows have no size entry. The others give once, few or many, or a class for an expanded clone.

DNA: TGCGCCAGCAGTGAAGGTGCGGGGGGGTCGGATACGCAGTATTTT; CDR3: CASSEGAGGSDTQYF; D: TRBD2; size: NA; J: TRBJ2-3; V: TRBV10-2
DNA: TGTGCCACCCTGGATGCCTACGAGCAGTACTTC; CDR3: CATLDAYEQYF; D: NA; size: NA; J: TRBJ2-7; V: TRBV28
DNA: TGTGCCAGCAGCTATACAGGGTTCGGCGAGCAGTACTTC; CDR3: CASSYTGFGEQYF; D: NA; size: NA; J: TRBJ2-7; V: TRBV7-2
DNA: TGTGCCAGCAGCCAGTTACTAGCGGGGGACGCAAATGAGCAGTTCTTC; CDR3: CASSQLLAGDANEQFF; D: TRBD2; size: NA; J: TRBJ2-1; V: TRBV3-1/TRBV3-2
DNA: TGCGCCAGCAGCCAAGAAAGCAGGTCCACCGGGGAGCTGTTTTTT; CDR3: CASSQESRSTGELFF; D: NA; size: NA; J: TRBJ2-2; V: TRBV4-1
DNA: TGTGCCAGCAGTGACCCGGGACGGATCCAAGAGACCCAGTACTTC; CDR3: CASSDPGRIQETQYF; D: NA; size: NA; J: TRBJ2-5; V: TRBV6-1
DNA: TGTGCCAGCAAGGGGGAGGGCAGGAACACTGAAGCTTTCTTT; CDR3: CASKGEGRNTEAFF; D: NA; size: NA; J: TRBJ1-1; V: TRBV9
DNA: TGTGCCAGCAGCCAGGTAAGACAGGTTCACTCCTACGAGCAGTACTTC; CDR3: CASSQVRQVHSYEQYF; D: NA; size: NA; J: TRBJ2-7; V: TRBV7-9
DNA: TGTGCCTCCCGGGACGACCAAGAGACCCAGTACTTC; CDR3: CASRDDQETQYF; D: NA; size: NA; J: TRBJ2-5; V: TRBV25-1
DNA: TGCAGCGTTGAAGTCGTCCGGGGGGGCACTGAAGCTTTCTTT; CDR3: CSVEVVRGGTEAFF; D: NA; size: NA; J: TRBJ1-1; V: TRBV29-1
DNA: TGTGCCAGCAGTGCCGGGTCGTTAGGGCAGTACTTC; CDR3: CASSAGSLGQYF; D: NA; size: NA; J: TRBJ2-7; V: TRBV28
DNA: TGTGCCAGCAGCTGGGACAGAGGGACTGAAGCTTTCTTT; CDR3: CASSWDRGTEAFF; D: TRBD1; size: NA; J: TRBJ1-1; V: TRBV7-2
DNA: TGTGCCAGCTCGACAGTTAGAACAGATACGCAGTATTTT; CDR3: CASSTVRTDTQYF; D: NA; size: NA; J: TRBJ2-3; V: TRBV18
DNA: TGCAGCGCCGGGACAGGGAGCCATGGCTACACCTTC; CDR3: CSAGTGSHGYTF; D: TRBD1; size: NA; J: TRBJ1-2; V: TRBV29-1
DNA: TGTGCCAGCAGCTGTTCCGGGTCCCGAAGCAATCAGCCCCAGCATTTT; CDR3: CASSCSGSRSNQPQHF; D: NA; size: NA; J: TRBJ1-5; V: TRBV7-9
DNA: TGTGCCAGCAGCTTGGCGACGGGGACTAGAGGGGAAAAACTGTTTTTT; CDR3: CASSLATGTRGEKLFF; D: NA; size: NA; J: TRBJ1-4; V: TRBV5-4
DNA: TGCGCCAGCAGCCTGCCGGGACAGATCTACGAGCAGTACTTC; CDR3: CASSLPGQIYEQYF; D: TRBD1; size: NA; J: TRBJ2-7; V: TRBV5-1
DNA: TGTGCCACCAGTGATGCTGAAAGGGATCGAGGCTACACCTTC; CDR3: CATSDAERDRGYTF; D: NA; size: NA; J: TRBJ1-2; V: TRBV24-1
DNA: TGTGCCAGCAGCCTAGGACAGGGCTACGAGCAGTACTTC; CDR3: CASSLGQGYEQYF; D: TRBD1; size: NA; J: TRBJ2-7; V: TRBV6-2/TRBV6-3
DNA: TGTGCCAGCAGCCGGGACCGCGATTCACCCCTCCACTTT; CDR3: CASSRDRDSPLHF; D: NA; size: NA; J: TRBJ1-6; V: TRBV6-5
DNA: TGTGCCAGCTCACCATCGACAGGGAGCAATTCACCCCTCCACTTT; CDR3: CASSPSTGSNSPLHF; D: TRBD1; size: NA; J: TRBJ1-6; V: TRBV18
DNA: TGCGCCAGCAGTCAAGAAGTGAGGAGCCGAGGCTATGGCTACACCTTC; CDR3: CASSQEVRSRGYGYTF; D: NA; size: NA; J: TRBJ1-2; V: TRBV23-1
DNA: TGTGCCAGCAGCTCTCTAGCGGGAGGAACCTACAATGAGCAGTTCTTC; CDR3: CASSSLAGGTYNEQFF; D: TRBD2; size: NA; J: TRBJ2-1; V: TRBV5-6
DNA: TGTGCCAGCAGCTTAATGGCTCAGACGAACACTGAAGCTTTCTTT; CDR3: CASSLMAQTNTEAFF; D: NA; size: NA; J: TRBJ1-1; V: TRBV7-3
DNA: TGTGCCAGCACCAGGGGTAGAACTGGAAACACCATATATTTT; CDR3: CASTRGRTGNTIYF; D: NA; size: NA; J: TRBJ1-3; V: TRBV28
DNA: TGTGCCAGCAGCGGACAGGGAGGCAATCAGCCCCAGCATTTT; CDR3: CASSGQGGNQPQHF; D: TRBD1; size: NA; J: TRBJ1-5; V: TRBV9
DNA: TGTGCCAGCAGTGGGACTAGCGGGGAGAGCTCCTACAATGAGCAGTTCTTC; CDR3: CASSGTSGESSYNEQFF; D: TRBD2; size: NA; J: TRBJ2-1; V: TRBV6-1
DNA: TGTGCCAGCAGCTCGGGACACCTTGAAGCTTTCTTT; CDR3: CASSSGHLEAFF; D: NA; size: NA; J: TRBJ1-1; V: TRBV21-1
DNA: TGTGCCAGCAGCTTAAGTTTGATTAGGACTAATGACTACGAGCAGTACTTC; CDR3: CASSLSLIRTNDYEQYF; D: NA; size: NA; J: TRBJ2-7; V: TRBV7-9
DNA: TGTGCCAGCAGTACCACTAGCGAGAGCTCCTACGAGCAGTACTTC; CDR3: CASSTTSESSYEQYF; D: TRBD2; size: NA; J: TRBJ2-7; V: TRBV2
DNA: TGTGCCAGCAGTGGGGGTCTAGGTGGGACTGGGGGCGAGCAGTACTTC; CDR3: CASSGGLGGTGGEQYF; D: NA; size: NA; J: TRBJ2-7; V: TRBV2
DNA: TGTGCCAGCAGTCCCCAGGGAAGGGGCGGCTACACCTTC; CDR3: CASSPQGRGGYTF; D: NA; size: NA; J: TRBJ1-2; V: TRBV28
DNA: TGTGCCAGCTCACACGTTGGGCCGGGAGCAGATACGCAGTATTTT; CDR3: CASSHVGPGADTQYF; D: NA; size: NA; J: TRBJ2-3; V: TRBV18
DNA: TGCAGCGCCCGACGTCGGTACCAAGAGACCCAGTACTTC; CDR3: CSARRRYQETQYF; D: NA; size: NA; J: TRBJ2-5; V: TRBV29-1
DNA: TGTGCCAGTAGTATGCGGACAGGGCGGTCCTACGAGCAGTACTTC; CDR3: CASSMRTGRSYEQYF; D: TRBD1; size: NA; J: TRBJ2-7; V: TRBV19
DNA: TGTGCCAGCCTCCTCGAGGGGGCAGACACTGAAGCTTTCTTT; CDR3: CASLLEGADTEAFF; D: TRBD1; size: NA; J: TRBJ1-1; V: TRBV2
DNA: TGTGCCTGGAAGGGAGGGACAGCTAATGAAAAACTGTTTTTT; CDR3: CAWKGGTANEKLFF; D: TRBD1; size: NA; J: TRBJ1-4; V: TRBV30
DNA: TGCGCCAGCATGAAACCTGACACAGATACGCAGTATTTT; CDR3: CASMKPDTDTQYF; D: NA; size: NA; J: TRBJ2-3; V: TRBV4-1
DNA: TGTGCCAGCTCAGCCAGGACTAGCGGGATCACAGATACGCAGTATTTT; CDR3: CASSARTSGITDTQYF; D: TRBD2; size: NA; J: TRBJ2-3; V: TRBV18
DNA: TGTGCCAGCAGTTTTGGGGGTACGAGCCAAGAGACCCAGTACTTC; CDR3: CASSFGGTSQETQYF; D: NA; size: once; J: TRBJ2-5; V: TRBV28
DNA: TGTGCCAGCACATCCCCCGGGGAGCTGTTTTTT; CDR3: CASTSPGELFF; D: NA; size: NA; J: TRBJ2-2; V: TRBV28
DNA: TGTGCCAGCAGCCTCGGACAGGGATCGGAGGCCGGGGAGCTGTTTTTT; CDR3: CASSLGQGSEAGELFF; D: TRBD1; size: once; J: TRBJ2-2; V: TRBV9